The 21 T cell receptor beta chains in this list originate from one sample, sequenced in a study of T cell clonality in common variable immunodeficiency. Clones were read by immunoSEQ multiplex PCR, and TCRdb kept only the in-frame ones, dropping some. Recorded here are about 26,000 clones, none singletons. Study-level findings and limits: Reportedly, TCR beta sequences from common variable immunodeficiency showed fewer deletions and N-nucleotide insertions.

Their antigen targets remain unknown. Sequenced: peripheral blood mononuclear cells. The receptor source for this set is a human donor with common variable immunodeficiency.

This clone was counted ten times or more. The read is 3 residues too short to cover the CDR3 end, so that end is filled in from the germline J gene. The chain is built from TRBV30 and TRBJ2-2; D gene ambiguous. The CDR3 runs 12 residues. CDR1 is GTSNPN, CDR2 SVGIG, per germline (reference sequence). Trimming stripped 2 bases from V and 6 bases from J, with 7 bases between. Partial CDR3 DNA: TGTGCCTGGAGTTTCCCTCCCGGGGAG. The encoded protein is CAWSFPPGE. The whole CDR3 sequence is CAWSFPPGELFF. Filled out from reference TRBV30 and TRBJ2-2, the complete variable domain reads SQTIHQWPATLVQPVGSPLSLECTVEGTSNPNLYWYRQAAGRGLQLLFYSVGIGQISSEVPQNLSASRPQDRQFILSSKKLLLSDSGFYLCAWSFPPGELFFGEGSRLTVL.

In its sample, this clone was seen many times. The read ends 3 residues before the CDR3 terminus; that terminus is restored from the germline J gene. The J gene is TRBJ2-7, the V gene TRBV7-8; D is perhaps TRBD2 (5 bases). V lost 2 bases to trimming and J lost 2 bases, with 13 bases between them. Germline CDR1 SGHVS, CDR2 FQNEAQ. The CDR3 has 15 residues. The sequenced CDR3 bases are TGTGCCAGCAGCTTAAGGCTCGGGGATGCCTACGAG. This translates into CASSLRLGDAYE. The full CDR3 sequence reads CASSLRLGDAYEQYF.

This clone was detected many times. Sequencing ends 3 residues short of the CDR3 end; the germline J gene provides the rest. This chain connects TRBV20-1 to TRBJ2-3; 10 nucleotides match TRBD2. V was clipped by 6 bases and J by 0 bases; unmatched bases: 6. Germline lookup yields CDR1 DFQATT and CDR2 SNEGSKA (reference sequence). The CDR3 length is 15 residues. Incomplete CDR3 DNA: TGCAGTGCGCGAGCGGGGGGGTATAGCACAGATACG. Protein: CSARAGGYSTDT. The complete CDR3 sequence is CSARAGGYSTDTQYF.

The DNA read from the CDR3 is TGTGCCAGCAACAGGGAGAAGCAAGAGACC. It encodes CASNREKQET. The full CDR3 protein is CASNREKQETQYF. The rearrangement uses TRBV2 and TRBJ2-5; possible D gene TRBD1, 6 bases. The read ends 3 residues before the CDR3 terminus; that terminus is restored from the germline J gene. Trimming left V 7 bases short and J 2 bases short, with 11 bases between. CDR3 length: 13 amino acids. The germline gives CDR1 SNHLY, CDR2 FYNNEI.

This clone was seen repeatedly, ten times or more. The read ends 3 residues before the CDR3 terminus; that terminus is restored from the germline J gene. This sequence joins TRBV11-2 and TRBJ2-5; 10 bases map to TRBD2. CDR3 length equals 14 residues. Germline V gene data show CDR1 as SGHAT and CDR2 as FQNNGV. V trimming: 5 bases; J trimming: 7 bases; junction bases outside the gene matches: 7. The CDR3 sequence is CASSQTSGGGTQYF. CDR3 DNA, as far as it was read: TGTGCCAGCAGCCAAACCAGCGGGGGGGGGACC.

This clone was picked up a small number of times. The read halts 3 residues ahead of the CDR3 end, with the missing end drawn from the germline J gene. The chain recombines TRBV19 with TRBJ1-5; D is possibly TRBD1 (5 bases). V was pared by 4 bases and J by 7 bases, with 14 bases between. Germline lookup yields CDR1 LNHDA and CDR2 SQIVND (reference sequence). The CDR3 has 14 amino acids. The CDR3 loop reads CASSTRQFKQPQHF. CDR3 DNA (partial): TGTGCCAGTAGTACCCGACAGTTCAAGCAGCCC. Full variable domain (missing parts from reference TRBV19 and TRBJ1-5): DGGITQSPKYLFRKEGQNVTLSCEQNLNHDAMYWYRQDPGQGLRLIYYSQIVNDFQKGDIAEGYSVSREKKESFPLTVTSAQKNPTAFYLCASSTRQFKQPQHFGDGTRLSIL.

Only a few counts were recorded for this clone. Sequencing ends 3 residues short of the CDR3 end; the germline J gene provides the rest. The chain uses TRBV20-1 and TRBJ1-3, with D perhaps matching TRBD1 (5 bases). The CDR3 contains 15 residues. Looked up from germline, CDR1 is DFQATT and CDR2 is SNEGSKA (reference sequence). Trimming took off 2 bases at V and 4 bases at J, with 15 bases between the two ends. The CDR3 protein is CSARLGGLGGNTIYF. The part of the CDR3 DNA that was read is TGCAGTGCTAGACTCGGGGGTCTGGGAGGAAACACC.

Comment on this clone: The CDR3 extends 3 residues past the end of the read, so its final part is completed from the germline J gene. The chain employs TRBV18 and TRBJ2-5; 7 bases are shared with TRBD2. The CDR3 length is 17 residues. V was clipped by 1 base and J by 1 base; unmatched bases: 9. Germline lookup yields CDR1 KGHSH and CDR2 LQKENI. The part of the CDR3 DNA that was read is TGTGCCAGCTCACCACAGCCGGGACTAAGGGCCCAAGAGACC. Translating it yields CASSPQPGLRAQET. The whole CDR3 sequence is CASSPQPGLRAQETQYF.

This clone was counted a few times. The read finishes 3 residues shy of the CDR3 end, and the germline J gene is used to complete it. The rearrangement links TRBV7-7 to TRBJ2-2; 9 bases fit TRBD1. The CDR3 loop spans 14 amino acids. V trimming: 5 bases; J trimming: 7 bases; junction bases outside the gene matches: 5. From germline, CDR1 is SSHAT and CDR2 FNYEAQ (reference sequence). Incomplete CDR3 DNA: TGTGCCAGCAGCCCCGCGACAGGGGGCGGGGAG. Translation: CASSPATGGGE. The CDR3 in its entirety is CASSPATGGGELFF.

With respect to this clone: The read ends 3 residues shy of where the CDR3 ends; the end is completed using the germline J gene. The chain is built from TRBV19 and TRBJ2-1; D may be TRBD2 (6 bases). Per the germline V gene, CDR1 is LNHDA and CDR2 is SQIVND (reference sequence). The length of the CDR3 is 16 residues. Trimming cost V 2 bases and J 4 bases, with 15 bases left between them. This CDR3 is CASSISAGKAYNEQFF. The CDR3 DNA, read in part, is TGTGCCAGTAGTATAAGTGCGGGAAAGGCTTACAATGAG.

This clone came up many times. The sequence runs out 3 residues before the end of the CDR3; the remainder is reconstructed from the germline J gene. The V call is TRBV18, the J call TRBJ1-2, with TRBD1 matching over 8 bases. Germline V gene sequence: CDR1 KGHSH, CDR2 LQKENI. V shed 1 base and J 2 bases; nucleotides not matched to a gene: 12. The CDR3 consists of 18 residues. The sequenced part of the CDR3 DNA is TGTGCCAGCTCACCACTAATGGGACAGGCGGCTGGGAACTATGGC. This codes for CASSPLMGQAAGNYG. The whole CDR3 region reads CASSPLMGQAAGNYGYTF. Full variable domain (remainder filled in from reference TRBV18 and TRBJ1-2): NAGVMQNPRHLVRRRGQEARLRCSPMKGHSHVYWYRQLPEEGLKFMVYLQKENIIDESGMPKERFSAEFPKEGPSILRIQQVVRGDSAAYFCASSPLMGQAAGNYGYTFGSGTRLTVV.

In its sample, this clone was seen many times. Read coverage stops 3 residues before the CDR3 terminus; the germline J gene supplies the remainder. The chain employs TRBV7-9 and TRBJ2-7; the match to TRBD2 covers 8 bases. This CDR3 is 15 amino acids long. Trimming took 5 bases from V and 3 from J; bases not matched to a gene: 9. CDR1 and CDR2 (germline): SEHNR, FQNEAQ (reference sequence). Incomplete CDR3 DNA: TGTGCCAGCAGCGGAAGCGGGGGCACTCTCTACGAG. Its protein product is CASSGSGGTLYE. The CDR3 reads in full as CASSGSGGTLYEQYF.

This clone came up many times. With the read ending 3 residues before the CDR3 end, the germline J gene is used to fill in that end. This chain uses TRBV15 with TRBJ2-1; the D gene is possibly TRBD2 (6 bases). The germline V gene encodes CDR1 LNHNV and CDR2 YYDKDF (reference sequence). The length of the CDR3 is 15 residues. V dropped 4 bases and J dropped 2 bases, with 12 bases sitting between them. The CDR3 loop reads CATSTEGLPYNEQFF. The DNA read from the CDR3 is TGTGCCACCAGCACGGAGGGACTTCCCTACAATGAG.

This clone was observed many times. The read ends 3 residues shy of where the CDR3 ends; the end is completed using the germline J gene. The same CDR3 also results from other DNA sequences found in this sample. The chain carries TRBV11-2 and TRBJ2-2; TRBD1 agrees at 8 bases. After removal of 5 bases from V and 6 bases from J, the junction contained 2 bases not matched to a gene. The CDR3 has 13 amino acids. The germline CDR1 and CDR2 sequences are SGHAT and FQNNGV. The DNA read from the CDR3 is TGTGCCAGCAGCGCGACAGGGGCCGGGGAG. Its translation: CASSATGAGE. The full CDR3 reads CASSATGAGELFF.

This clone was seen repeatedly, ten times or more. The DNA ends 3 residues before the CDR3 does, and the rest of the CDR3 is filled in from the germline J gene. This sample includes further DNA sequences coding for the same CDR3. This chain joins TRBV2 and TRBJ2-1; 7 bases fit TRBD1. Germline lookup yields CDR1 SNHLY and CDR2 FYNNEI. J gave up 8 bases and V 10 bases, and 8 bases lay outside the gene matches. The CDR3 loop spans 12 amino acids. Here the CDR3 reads CAKGASSHEQFF. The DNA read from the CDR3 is TGTGCCAAGGGGGCGTCCTCTCATGAG. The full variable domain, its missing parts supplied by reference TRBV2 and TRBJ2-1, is EPEVTQTPSHQVTQMGQEVILRCVPISNHLYFYWYRQILGQKVEFLVSFYNNEISEKSEIFDDQFSVERPDGSNFTLKIRSTKLEDSAMYFCAKGASSHEQFFGPGTRLTVL.

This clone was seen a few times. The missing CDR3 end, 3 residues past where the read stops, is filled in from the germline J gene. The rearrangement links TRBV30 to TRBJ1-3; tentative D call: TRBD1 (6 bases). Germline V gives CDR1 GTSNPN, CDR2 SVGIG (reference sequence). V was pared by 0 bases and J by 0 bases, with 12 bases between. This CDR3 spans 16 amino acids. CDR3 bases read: TGTGCCTGGAGTGTCCTGACAGGTATCTCTGGAAACACC. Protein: CAWSVLTGISGNT. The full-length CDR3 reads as CAWSVLTGISGNTIYF. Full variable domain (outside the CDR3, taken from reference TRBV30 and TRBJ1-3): SQTIHQWPATLVQPVGSPLSLECTVEGTSNPNLYWYRQAAGRGLQLLFYSVGIGQISSEVPQNLSASRPQDRQFILSSKKLLLSDSGFYLCAWSVLTGISGNTIYFGEGSWLTVV.

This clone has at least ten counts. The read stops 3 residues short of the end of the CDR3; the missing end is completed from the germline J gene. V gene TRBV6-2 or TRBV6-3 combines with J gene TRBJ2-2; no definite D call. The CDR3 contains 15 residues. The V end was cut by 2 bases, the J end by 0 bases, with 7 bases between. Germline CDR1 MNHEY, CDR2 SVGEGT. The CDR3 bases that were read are TGTGCCAGCAGTTACATCGTTGCGAACACCGGGGAG. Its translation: CASSYIVANTGE. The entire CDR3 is CASSYIVANTGELFF.

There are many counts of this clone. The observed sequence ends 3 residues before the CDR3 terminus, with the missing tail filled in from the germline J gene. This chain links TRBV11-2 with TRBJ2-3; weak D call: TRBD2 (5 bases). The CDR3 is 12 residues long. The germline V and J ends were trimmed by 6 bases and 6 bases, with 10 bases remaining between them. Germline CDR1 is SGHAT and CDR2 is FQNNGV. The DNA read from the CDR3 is TGTGCCAGCAGTGACTATTCGGATACG. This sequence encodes CASSDYSDT. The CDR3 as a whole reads CASSDYSDTQYF.

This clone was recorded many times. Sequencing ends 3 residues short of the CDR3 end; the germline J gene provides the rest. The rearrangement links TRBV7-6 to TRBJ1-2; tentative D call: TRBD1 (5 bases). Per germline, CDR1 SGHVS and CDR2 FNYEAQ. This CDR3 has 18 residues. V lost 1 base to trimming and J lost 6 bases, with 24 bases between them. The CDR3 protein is CASSLDPEGLRYLDGYTF. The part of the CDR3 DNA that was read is TGTGCCAGCAGCTTAGACCCCGAGGGGCTGAGGTATCTCGATGGC.

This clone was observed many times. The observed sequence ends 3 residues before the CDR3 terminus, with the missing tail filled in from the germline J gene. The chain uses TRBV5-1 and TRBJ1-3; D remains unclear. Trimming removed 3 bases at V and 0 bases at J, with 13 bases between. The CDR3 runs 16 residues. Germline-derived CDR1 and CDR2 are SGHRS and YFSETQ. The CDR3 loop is CASSSSFRGSGNTIYF. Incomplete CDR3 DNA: TGCGCCAGCAGCTCGTCTTTCCGGGGCTCTGGAAACACC. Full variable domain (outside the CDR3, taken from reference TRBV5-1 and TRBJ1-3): KAGVTQTPRYLIKTRGQQVTLSCSPISGHRSVSWYQQTPGQGLQFLFEYFSETQRNKGNFPGRFSGRQFSNSRSEMNVSTLELGDSALYLCASSSSFRGSGNTIYFGEGSWLTVV.

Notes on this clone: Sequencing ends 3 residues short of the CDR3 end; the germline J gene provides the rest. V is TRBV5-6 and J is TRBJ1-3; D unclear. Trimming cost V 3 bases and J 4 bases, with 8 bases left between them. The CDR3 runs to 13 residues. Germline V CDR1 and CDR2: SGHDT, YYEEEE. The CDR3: CASSYNYGNTIYF. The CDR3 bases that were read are TGTGCCAGCAGCTACAACTACGGAAACACC.